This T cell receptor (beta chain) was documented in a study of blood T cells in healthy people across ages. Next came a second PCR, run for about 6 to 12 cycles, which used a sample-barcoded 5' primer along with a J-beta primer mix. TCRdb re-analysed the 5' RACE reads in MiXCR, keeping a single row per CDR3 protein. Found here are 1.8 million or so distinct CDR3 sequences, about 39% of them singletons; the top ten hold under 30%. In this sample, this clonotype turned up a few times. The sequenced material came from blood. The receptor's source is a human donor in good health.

This CDR3 reads CASIQSGQGTSPLHF. The CDR3 DNA reads as TGTGCCAGCATCCAAAGTGGACAGGGAACCTCACCCCTCCACTTT. J is TRBJ1-6 and V is TRBV11-2; 8 bases are a match to TRBD1. With V trimmed by 7 bases and J by 10 bases, 12 bases remained unmatched. CDR1 and CDR2 from the germline V gene are SGHAT and FQNNGV. The CDR3 loop spans 15 amino acids.